This T cell receptor beta chain was observed in a study of cytomegalovirus exposure and HLA in healthy donors. Study findings and constraints: Accounts indicate the classifier identified cytomegalovirus status with strong specificity and sensitivity.

PCR used 60 Vbeta primers and 13 Jbeta primers. Sequencing was performed with immunoSEQ multiplex PCR; in TCRdb, only in-frame clones are kept and a portion is missing. Of about 95,000 clones listed, under 85% are singletons. CDR1 and CDR2 (germline): SGHNT, YENEEA. The CDR3 has 14 amino acids. V dropped 0 bases and J dropped 4 bases, with 9 bases sitting between them. This clone was detected only a few times. Its target is unknown. V is TRBV11-3 and J is TRBJ1-1; D is possibly TRBD1 (6 bases). This sequence was found in a woman aged 40 to 49 in good health and CMV-seropositive. Material for sequencing was PBMCs. CDR3: CASSLDPGATEAFF. Here the CDR3 DNA reads TGTGCCAGCAGCTTAGATCCAGGGGCCACTGAAGCTTTCTTT.